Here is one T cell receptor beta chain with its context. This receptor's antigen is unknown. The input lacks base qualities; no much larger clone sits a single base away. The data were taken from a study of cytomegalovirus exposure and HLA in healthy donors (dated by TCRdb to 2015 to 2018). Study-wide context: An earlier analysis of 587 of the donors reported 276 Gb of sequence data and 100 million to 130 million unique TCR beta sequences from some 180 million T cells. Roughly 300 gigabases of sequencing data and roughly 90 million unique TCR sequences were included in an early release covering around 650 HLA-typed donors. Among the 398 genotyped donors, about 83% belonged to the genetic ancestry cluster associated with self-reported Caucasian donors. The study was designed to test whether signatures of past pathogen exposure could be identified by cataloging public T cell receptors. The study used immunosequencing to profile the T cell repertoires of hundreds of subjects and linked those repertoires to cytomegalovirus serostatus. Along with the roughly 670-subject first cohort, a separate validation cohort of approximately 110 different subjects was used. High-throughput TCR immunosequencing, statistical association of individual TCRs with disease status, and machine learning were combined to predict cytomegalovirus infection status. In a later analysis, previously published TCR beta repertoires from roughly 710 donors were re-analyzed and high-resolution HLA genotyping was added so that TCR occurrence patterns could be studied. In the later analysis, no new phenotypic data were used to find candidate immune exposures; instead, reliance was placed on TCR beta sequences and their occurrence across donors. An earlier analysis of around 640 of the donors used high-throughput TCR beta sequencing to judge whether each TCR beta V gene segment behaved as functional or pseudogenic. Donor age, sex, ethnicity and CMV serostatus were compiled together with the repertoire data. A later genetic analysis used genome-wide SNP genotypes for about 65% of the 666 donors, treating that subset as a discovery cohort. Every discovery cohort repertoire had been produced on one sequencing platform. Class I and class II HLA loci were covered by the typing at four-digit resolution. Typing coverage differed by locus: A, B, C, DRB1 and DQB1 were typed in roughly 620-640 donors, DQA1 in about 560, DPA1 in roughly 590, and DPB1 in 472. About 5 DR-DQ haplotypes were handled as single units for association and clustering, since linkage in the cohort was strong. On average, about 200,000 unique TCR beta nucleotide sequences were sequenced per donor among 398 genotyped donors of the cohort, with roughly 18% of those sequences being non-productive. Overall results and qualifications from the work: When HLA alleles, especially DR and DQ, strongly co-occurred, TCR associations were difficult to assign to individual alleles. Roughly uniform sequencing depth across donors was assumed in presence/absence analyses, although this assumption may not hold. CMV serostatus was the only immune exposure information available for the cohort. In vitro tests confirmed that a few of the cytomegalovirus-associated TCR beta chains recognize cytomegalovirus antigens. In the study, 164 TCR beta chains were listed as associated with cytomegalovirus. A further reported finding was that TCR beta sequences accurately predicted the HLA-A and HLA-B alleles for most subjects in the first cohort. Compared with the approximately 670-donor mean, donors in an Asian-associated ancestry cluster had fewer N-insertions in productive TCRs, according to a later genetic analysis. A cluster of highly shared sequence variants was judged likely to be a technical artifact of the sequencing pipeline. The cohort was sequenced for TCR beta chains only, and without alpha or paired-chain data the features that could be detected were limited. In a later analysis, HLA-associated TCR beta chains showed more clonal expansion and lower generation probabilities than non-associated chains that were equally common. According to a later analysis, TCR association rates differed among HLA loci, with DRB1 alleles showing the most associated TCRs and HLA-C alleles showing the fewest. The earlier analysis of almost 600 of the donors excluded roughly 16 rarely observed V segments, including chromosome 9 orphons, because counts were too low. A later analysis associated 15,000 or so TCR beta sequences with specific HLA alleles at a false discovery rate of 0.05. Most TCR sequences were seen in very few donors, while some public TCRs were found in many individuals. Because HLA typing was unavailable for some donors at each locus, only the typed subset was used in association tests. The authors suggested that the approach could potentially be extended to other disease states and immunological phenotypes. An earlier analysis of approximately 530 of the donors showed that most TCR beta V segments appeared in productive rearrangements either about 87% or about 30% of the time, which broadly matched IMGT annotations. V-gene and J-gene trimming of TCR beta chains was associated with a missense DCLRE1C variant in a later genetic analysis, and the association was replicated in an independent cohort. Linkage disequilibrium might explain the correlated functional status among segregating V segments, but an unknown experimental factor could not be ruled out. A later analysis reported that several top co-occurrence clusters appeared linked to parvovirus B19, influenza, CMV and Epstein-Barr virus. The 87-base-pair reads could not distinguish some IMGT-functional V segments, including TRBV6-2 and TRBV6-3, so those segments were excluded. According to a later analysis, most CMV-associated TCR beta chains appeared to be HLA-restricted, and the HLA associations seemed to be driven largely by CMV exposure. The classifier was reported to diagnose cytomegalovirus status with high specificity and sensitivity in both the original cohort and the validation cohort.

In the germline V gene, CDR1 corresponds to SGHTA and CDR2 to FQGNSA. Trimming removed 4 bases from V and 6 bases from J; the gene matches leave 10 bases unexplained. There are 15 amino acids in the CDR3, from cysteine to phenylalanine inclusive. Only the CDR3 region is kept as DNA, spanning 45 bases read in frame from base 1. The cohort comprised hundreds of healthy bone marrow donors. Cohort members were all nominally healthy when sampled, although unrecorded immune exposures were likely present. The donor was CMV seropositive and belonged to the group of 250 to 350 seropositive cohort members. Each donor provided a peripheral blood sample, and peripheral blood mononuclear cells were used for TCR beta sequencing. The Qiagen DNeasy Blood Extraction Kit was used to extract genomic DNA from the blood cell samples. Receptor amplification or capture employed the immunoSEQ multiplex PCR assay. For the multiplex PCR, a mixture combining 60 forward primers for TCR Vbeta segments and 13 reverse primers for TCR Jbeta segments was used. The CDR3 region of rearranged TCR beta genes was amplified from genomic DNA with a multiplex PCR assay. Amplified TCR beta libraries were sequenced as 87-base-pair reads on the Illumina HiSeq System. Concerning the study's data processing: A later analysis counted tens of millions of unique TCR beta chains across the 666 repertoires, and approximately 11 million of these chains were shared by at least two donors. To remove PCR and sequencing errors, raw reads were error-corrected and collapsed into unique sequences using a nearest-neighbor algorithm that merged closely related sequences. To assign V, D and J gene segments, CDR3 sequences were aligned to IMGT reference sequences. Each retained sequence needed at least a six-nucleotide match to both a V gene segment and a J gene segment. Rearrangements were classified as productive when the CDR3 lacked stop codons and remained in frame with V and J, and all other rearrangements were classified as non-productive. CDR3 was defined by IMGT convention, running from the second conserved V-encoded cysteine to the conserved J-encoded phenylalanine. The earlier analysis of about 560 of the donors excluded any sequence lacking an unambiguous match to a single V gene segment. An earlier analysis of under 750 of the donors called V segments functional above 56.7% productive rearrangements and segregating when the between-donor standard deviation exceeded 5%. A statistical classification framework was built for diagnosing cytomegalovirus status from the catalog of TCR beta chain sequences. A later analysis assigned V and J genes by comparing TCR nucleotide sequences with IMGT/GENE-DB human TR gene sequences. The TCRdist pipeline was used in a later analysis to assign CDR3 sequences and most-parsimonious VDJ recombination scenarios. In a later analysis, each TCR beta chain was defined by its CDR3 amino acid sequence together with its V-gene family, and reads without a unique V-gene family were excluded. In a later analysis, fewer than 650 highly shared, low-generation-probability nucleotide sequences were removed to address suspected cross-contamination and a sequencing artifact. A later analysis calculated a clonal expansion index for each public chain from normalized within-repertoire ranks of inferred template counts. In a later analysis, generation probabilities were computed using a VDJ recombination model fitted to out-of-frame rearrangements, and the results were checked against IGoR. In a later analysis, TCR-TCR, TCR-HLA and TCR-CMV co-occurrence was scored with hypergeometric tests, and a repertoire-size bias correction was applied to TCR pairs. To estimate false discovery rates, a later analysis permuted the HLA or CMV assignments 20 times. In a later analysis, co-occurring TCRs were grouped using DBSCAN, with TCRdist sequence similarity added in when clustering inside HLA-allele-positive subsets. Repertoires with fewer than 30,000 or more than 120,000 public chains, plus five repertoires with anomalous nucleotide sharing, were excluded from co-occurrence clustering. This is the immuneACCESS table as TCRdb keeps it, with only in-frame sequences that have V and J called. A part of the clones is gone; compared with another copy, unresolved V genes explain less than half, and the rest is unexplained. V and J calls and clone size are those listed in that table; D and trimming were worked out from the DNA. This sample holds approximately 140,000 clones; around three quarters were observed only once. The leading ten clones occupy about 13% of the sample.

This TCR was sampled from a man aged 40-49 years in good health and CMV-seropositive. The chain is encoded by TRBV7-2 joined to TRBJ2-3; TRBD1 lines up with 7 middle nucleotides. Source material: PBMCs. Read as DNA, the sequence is TGTGCCAGCAGCTCGGGACAGACCCTGGCCGATACGCAGTATTTT. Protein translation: CASSSGQTLADTQYF.